This T cell receptor (beta chain) was captured by sequencing in a study of blood T cell repertoires in COVID-19. Study as a whole: Sites across the United States, Italy and Spain contributed samples from acute and convalescent COVID-19. T cells, B-cell-depleted T cells, or PBMCs provided the cDNA or gDNA that served as material.

Per the authors' pipeline: Estimation of nucleated cell counts relied on the amplification of reference gene primers. Method: immunoSEQ multiplex PCR; TCRdb's copy keeps in-frame clones and lacks some. V, J and clone size derive from that table, while D and trimming were established from the DNA sequence. The table records some 350,000 clones, around 90% of them present only once. This CDR3 comprises 13 residues. Germline assignment: CDR1 SNHLY and CDR2 FYNNEI. V lost 5 bases, J lost 8 bases, and 6 bases stayed unmatched. The chain employs TRBV2 and TRBJ2-1; 7 positions match TRBD2. This sequence originates from a human donor in a cohort sampled during active COVID-19. Sequencing was carried out using peripheral blood. The chain's CDR3 is CASSRGERYEQFF. For the CDR3, the DNA is TGTGCCAGCAGTCGGGGGGAAAGGTATGAGCAGTTCTTC.